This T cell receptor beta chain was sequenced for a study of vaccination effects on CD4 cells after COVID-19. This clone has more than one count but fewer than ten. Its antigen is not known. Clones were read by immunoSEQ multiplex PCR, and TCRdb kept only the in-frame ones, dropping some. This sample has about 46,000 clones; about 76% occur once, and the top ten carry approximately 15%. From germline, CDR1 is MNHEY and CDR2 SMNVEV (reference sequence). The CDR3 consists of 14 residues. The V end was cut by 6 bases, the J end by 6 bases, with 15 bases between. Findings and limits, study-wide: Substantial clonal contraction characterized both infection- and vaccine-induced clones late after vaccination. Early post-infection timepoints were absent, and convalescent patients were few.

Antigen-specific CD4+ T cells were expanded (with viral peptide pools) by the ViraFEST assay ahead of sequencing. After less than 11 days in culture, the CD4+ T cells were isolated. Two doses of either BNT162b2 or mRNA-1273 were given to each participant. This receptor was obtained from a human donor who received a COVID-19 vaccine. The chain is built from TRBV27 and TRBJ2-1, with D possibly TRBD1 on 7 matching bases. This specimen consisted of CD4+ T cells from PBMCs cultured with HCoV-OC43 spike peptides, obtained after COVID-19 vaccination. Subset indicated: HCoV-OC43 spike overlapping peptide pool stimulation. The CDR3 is CASSQGGWLNEQFF. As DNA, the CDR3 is TGTGCCAGCAGCCAGGGGGGCTGGCTCAATGAGCAGTTCTTC.